The text below deals with one T cell receptor beta chain. Its antigen remains unidentified. The entry originates in a study of cytomegalovirus exposure and HLA in healthy donors. Study results and limitations: It was found in a later analysis that first-cohort TCR clusters tended to co-occur in the approximately 130 validation repertoires. Cytomegalovirus association was listed for about 180 TCR beta chains.

The CDR3 is 16 amino acids. The junction had 8 bases not matched to a gene; V was cut back by 3 bases and J by 10 bases. Germline V lookup: CDR1 MDHEN, CDR2 SYDVKM. While the first cohort had about 610 subjects, the donors belonged to the separate validation cohort of 120 subjects. The data were produced by immunoSEQ multiplex PCR, yet TCRdb's version contains in-frame clones alone and is incomplete. Here the sample spans some 220,000 clones, about nine tenths being singletons. This rearrangement joins TRBV28 to TRBJ1-6; 11 bases fit TRBD1. Material for sequencing was PBMCs. This clonotype was obtained from a woman aged 18-29 years in good health and CMV-seronegative. The CDR3 here is CASSFFWGQGGSPLHF. CDR3 coding DNA: TGTGCCAGCAGTTTCTTCTGGGGACAGGGGGGCTCACCCCTCCACTTT. Supplemented by reference TRBV28 and TRBJ1-6, the full variable domain reads DVKVTQSSRYLVKRTGEKVFLECVQDMDHENMFWYRQDPGLGLRLIYFSYDVKMKEKGDIPEGYSVSREKKERFSLILESASTNQTSMYLCASSFFWGQGGSPLHFGNGTRLTVT.